The 27 T cell receptor beta chains reported below all come from one sample, sequenced in a study of blood T cells in healthy people across ages. Using a J-beta primer mix together with a sample-barcoded 5' primer, a second PCR was run for roughly 6 to 11 cycles. In TCRdb, the 5' RACE reads were re-called with MiXCR into one record per CDR3 protein. The profile covers some 890,000 distinct CDR3 sequences, with almost 30% appearing a single time and roughly 10% taken by the ten largest. These data were also reused for a study on T cells of mothers and their children.

The material sequenced was blood. Every receptor here comes from a woman aged 40 to 50 in good health.

This clonotype was observed a few times. Here the CDR3 DNA reads TGTGCCAGCAGTCCCGGGGGGGACAGGGCTGCAAAACTGTTTTTT. Translation: CASSPGGDRAAKLFF. V is TRBV12-3 or TRBV12-4 and J is TRBJ1-4; 9 nucleotides line up with TRBD1. J was trimmed by 10 bases and V by 5 bases; bases with no gene match: 11. This CDR3 contains 15 residues.

Worth noting for this clonotype: An end of the junction does not agree with germline; a read error may underlie this. This chain links TRBV5-1 with TRBJ2-7, with D possibly being TRBD2 (5 bases). The germline V gene has CDR1 SGHRS and CDR2 YFSETQ. The CDR3 runs 14 residues. CDR3 protein: CTSSLSGVPGEQYF. CDR3 nucleotides: TGCACCAGTAGCTTGTCCGGGGTACCGGGAGAGCAGTACTTC.

This clonotype was observed at least ten times. This sequence joins TRBV9 and TRBJ2-7; 8 nucleotides agree with TRBD2. The length of the CDR3 is 16 residues. The V gene end was trimmed by 0 bases and the J gene end by 1 base; junction bases not matched to a gene: 6. Germline V lookup: CDR1 SGDLS, CDR2 YYNGEE. The CDR3 nucleotides are TGTGCCAGCAGCGTAGAAGACAGCGGGGGTTCCTACGAGCAGTACTTC. This translates into CASSVEDSGGSYEQYF.

V gene TRBV29-1 combines with J gene TRBJ1-1, with D tentatively TRBD1 (6 bases). The CDR3 spans 11 residues. V shed 7 bases and J shed 11 bases, with 17 bases lying between them. Germline V gene sequence: CDR1 SQVTM, CDR2 ANQGSEA. The CDR3 DNA is TGCAGCGAAACCCGAGGGGGTTCTGCTTTCTTT. It codes for CSETRGGSAFF.

This clonotype was seen more than once but under ten times. The chain uses TRBV3-1 and TRBJ2-7; D gene unclear. In germline, CDR1 is LGHDT, CDR2 YNNKEL (reference sequence). The CDR3 is 12 amino acids. V lost 6 bases to trimming and J lost 6 bases, with 12 bases between them. Written as DNA, the CDR3 is TGTGCCAGCAGTCAACAGAACTGCGAGCAGTACTTC. This codes for CASSQQNCEQYF.

Many counts were recorded for this clonotype. In DNA, the CDR3 is TGTGCCAGCAGCCGCCTGGGGGGCCTGAATCAGCCCCAGCATTTT. The encoded protein is CASSRLGGLNQPQHF. The chain is built from TRBV6-5 and TRBJ1-5; D is perhaps TRBD1 (6 bases). The germline V gene has CDR1 MNHEY and CDR2 SVGAGI. This CDR3 spans 15 amino acids. Trimming removed 6 bases at V and 4 bases at J, with 16 bases between.

This chain uses TRBV28 with TRBJ2-1; D might be TRBD1 (6 bases). The CDR3 contains 15 residues. The germline V gene has CDR1 MDHEN and CDR2 SYDVKM. Between the trimmed V and J ends, which lost 2 bases and 5 bases, there was a span of 13 bases. CDR3 amino acids: CASSLVVEGDNEQFF. The CDR3 region has the DNA TGTGCCAGCAGTTTAGTGGTCGAGGGGGACAATGAGCAGTTCTTC.

The chain combines TRBV3-1 with TRBJ1-6; D not certain. V was pared by 2 bases and J by 10 bases, with 12 bases between. This CDR3 comprises 14 residues. Germline CDR1 and CDR2: LGHDT and YNNKEL (reference sequence). The CDR3 nucleotides are TGTGCCAGCAGCCAACCAAGGATGGGATCACCCCTCCACTTT. Translating gives CASSQPRMGSPLHF.

The sample holds many counts of this clonotype. The rearrangement uses TRBV6-1 and TRBJ2-1, with D maybe TRBD2 (6 bases). Germline-derived CDR1 and CDR2 are MNHNS and SASEGT. CDR3 length equals 12 residues. V was cut by 7 bases and J by 6 bases, with 10 bases left in between. The CDR3 nucleotides are TGTGCCAGCACTCCCGGGGGCAATGAGCAGTTCTTC. It is translated as CASTPGGNEQFF.

The V and J genes are TRBV12-3 or TRBV12-4 and TRBJ1-6; a possible D gene is TRBD1 (6 bases). The CDR3 sequence is 14 residues long. With 5 bases removed from V and 7 bases from J, the gap between germline ends came to 12 bases. The CDR3 spells CASSPTGNNSPLHF. The CDR3 DNA is TGTGCCAGCAGTCCCACAGGGAACAATTCACCCCTCCACTTT.

J is TRBJ1-6 and V is TRBV27, with TRBD1 matching 7 bases. V lost 0 bases and J lost 4; bases outside the gene matches: 12. The CDR3 is 19 residues long. Germline V lookup: CDR1 MNHEY, CDR2 SMNVEV (reference sequence). In DNA form, the CDR3 reads TGTGCCAGCAGTTTATCGGAGGGACAGTCGGGTTCATATAATTCACCCCTCCACTTT. Its translation is CASSLSEGQSGSYNSPLHF.

The genes are TRBV20-1 and TRBJ2-7; D is perhaps TRBD2 (7 bases). There are 20 residues in the CDR3. V lost 4 bases and J 5 bases, leaving 36 bases between the germline ends. Looked up from germline, CDR1 is DFQATT and CDR2 is SNEGSKA (reference sequence). DNA for the CDR3: TGCAGTGCTATACAGGACCTACAATTTGGCGCGGGGGCCTCCTACAACGAGCAGTACTTC. Translation: CSAIQDLQFGAGASYNEQYF.

A few counts support this clonotype. In DNA form, the CDR3 reads TGTGCCAGCAGTTTTATGCAATCTGGGGCCAACGTCCTGACTTTC. Protein: CASSFMQSGANVLTF. The chain links TRBV12-3 or TRBV12-4 to TRBJ2-6, with unresolved D. Deletions cut 3 bases from V and 1 base from J, with 7 bases between. The CDR3 totals 15 residues.

Details on this clonotype: The junction differs from germline at one of its ends, possibly a read error. The V gene is TRBV24-1, the J gene TRBJ2-5, with D tentatively TRBD1 or TRBD2 (5 bases each). In germline, CDR1 is KGHDR, CDR2 SFDVKD. The CDR3 extends over 15 amino acids. CDR3: CASSDPGTEQETQYF. For the CDR3, the DNA is TGTGCCTCCAGTGACCCAGGGACGGAACAAGAGACCCAGTACTTC.

This clonotype came up many times. The chain carries TRBV4-1 and TRBJ2-7; D is unclear. The germline CDR1 and CDR2 sequences are MGHRA and YSYEKL. The CDR3 loop spans 14 amino acids. The germline V and J ends were trimmed by 0 bases and 3 bases, with 9 bases remaining between them. The chain's CDR3 is CASSQENSFYEQYF. CDR3 sequence (DNA): TGCGCCAGCAGCCAAGAAAATAGCTTCTACGAGCAGTACTTC.

The chain couples TRBV20-1 to TRBJ2-7; 12 bases fit TRBD1. V shed 2 bases and J 7 bases; nucleotides not matched to a gene: 9. The germline gives CDR1 DFQATT, CDR2 SNEGSKA (reference sequence). The CDR3 loop spans 15 amino acids. Here the CDR3 DNA reads TGCAGTGCTAGACACCCGGGACAGGGGGCATTGGAGCAGTACTTC. Amino acids: CSARHPGQGALEQYF.

This clonotype was counted once. The rearrangement uses TRBV7-2 and TRBJ2-1; D unclear. The CDR3 sequence is 14 residues long. V lost 4 bases and J 6 bases, leaving 13 bases between the germline ends. Germline V gene data show CDR1 as SGHTA and CDR2 as FQGNSA. The CDR3 DNA follows: TGTGCCAGCAGCTCCTCCCGGCCCAGCAATGAGCAGTTCTTC. Translated, it gives CASSSSRPSNEQFF.

The chain carries TRBV20-1 and TRBJ1-2; D is possibly TRBD1 (5 bases). Germline V gene lookup returns CDR1 DFQATT and CDR2 SNEGSKA (reference sequence). The V end lost 0 bases, the J end lost 0 bases, and 14 bases lay between the germline ends. This CDR3 has 16 amino acids. Here the CDR3 reads CSARDGSPTANYGYTF. The CDR3 nucleotides are TGCAGTGCTAGAGATGGATCCCCGACAGCTAACTATGGCTACACCTTC.

The V call is TRBV7-2, the J call TRBJ2-5, with 11 bases matching TRBD2. This CDR3 is built from 17 residues. Trimming at V came to 0 bases and at J to 2 bases, leaving 5 bases not matched to a gene. Germline V gene sequence: CDR1 SGHTA, CDR2 FQGNSA. The CDR3 DNA reads TGTGCCAGCAGCTTAGCGCCTAGCGGGGGGTCTCAAGAGACCCAGTACTTC. It encodes CASSLAPSGGSQETQYF.

This chain uses TRBV20-1 with TRBJ2-7; either TRBD1 or TRBD2 may supply D (6 bases each). V was pared by 4 bases and J by 3 bases, with 13 bases between. Germline CDR1 and CDR2: DFQATT and SNEGSKA (reference sequence). The CDR3 spans 13 residues. This CDR3 reads CSAISEGGYEQYF. In nucleotides, the CDR3 is TGCAGTGCTATTAGTGAGGGGGGCTACGAGCAGTACTTC.

The table lists this clonotype with many counts. V is TRBV29-1 and J is TRBJ2-3; possible D gene TRBD2, 6 bases. The germline gives CDR1 SQVTM, CDR2 ANQGSEA. The CDR3 runs 13 residues. V was trimmed by 6 bases and J by 5 bases, leaving 15 bases between them. The CDR3 coding sequence is TGCAGCGTAACTAGCACATGGGGAGATACGCAGTATTTT. Translating it yields CSVTSTWGDTQYF.

V gene TRBV7-9 combines with J gene TRBJ2-1; the match to TRBD2 covers 9 bases. This CDR3 region has 15 residues. Germline lookup yields CDR1 SEHNR and CDR2 FQNEAQ (reference sequence). V shed 5 bases and J 5 bases; nucleotides not matched to a gene: 7. The CDR3 coding sequence is TGTGCCAGCAGCCGTGGGTTAGCGGGGGACAATGAGCAGTTCTTC. Translation gives CASSRGLAGDNEQFF.

This clonotype was detected a few times. The chain couples TRBV6-2 or TRBV6-3 to TRBJ1-5, with TRBD1 as a possible D gene (5 bases). V lost 2 bases and J lost 7, with 9 bases in between. Germline V CDR1 and CDR2: MNHEY, SVGEGT. The CDR3 contains 13 residues. CDR3 residues: CASSYRGSQPQHF. CDR3 nucleotide sequence: TGTGCCAGCAGTTACAGGGGATCGCAGCCCCAGCATTTT.

V usage is TRBV6-5 and J usage is TRBJ2-7; a weak D match, TRBD1 (6 bases). V was clipped by 5 bases and J by 2 bases, with 13 bases between them. Per germline, CDR1 MNHEY and CDR2 SVGAGI. The CDR3 is 14 amino acids. The CDR3 bases are TGTGCCAGCAGTAAGGGACATCCTGCCTACGAGCAGTACTTC. This translates into CASSKGHPAYEQYF.

This clonotype was seen more than once but under ten times. The V call is TRBV4-1, the J call TRBJ1-3; D not resolved. In germline, CDR1 is MGHRA, CDR2 YSYEKL. V shed 0 bases and J shed 2 bases, with 5 bases lying between them. There are 14 residues in the CDR3. The CDR3 bases are TGCGCCAGCAGCCAAGAGAGGACTGGAAACACCATATATTTT. Translated: CASSQERTGNTIYF.

The sample holds many counts of this clonotype. The V call is TRBV7-2, the J call TRBJ2-3; 7 bases line up with TRBD2. The CDR3 runs 13 residues. Germline CDR1 and CDR2: SGHTA and FQGNSA. Trimming removed 5 bases from V and 4 bases from J; junction bases left unmatched: 3. As DNA, the CDR3 is TGTGCCAGCAGCCCCACTAGCGCAGATACGCAGTATTTT. Translated: CASSPTSADTQYF.

This clonotype showed up many times. The rearrangement uses TRBV20-1 and TRBJ2-7; 7 positions agree with TRBD2. Germline CDR1 DFQATT, CDR2 SNEGSKA (reference sequence). The trim removed 6 bases at V and 2 bases at J, leaving 19 bases unmatched. The CDR3 spans 17 residues. CDR3 sequence (DNA): TGCAGTGCCCATGGGGGGGTTCTGACAGAGGGCGCCTACGAGCAGTACTTC. It encodes CSAHGGVLTEGAYEQYF.